This T cell receptor (beta chain) was documented in a study of blood T cells in healthy people across ages. A second about 7 to 12 cycle PCR used barcoded and J-beta primers. TCRdb analysed the 5' RACE reads with MiXCR anew, one entry per CDR3 protein. This table holds roughly 1.7 million distinct CDR3 sequences, 34% found once. Trimming cost V 0 bases and J 10 bases, with 16 bases left between them. This CDR3 has 14 residues. The V gene's germline CDR1 is LGHDT and CDR2 YNNKEL (reference sequence). The source is a woman aged 25 to 45 in good health. This chain joins TRBV3-1 and TRBJ2-7, with D unclear. Specimen: blood. The CDR3 sequence: CASSQEGPKEAQYF. For the CDR3, the DNA is TGTGCCAGCAGCCAAGAGGGCCCGAAAGAGGCCCAGTACTTC.